This T cell receptor (beta chain) was found in a study of metastatic and nonmetastatic thyroid tumors. TCRdb redid the clone calls on the PCR reads using MiXCR. The data contain over 13,000 clones, about 25% of them singletons. The CDR3 spans 12 residues. Trimming removed 4 bases at V and 3 bases at J, with 7 bases between. Germline V lookup: CDR1 SGHDT, CDR2 YYEEEE. No treatment of any kind had been given to any patient before thyroid surgery. V gene TRBV5-6 combines with J gene TRBJ1-1; a possible D gene is TRBD1 (5 bases). The sequence derives from a female donor with papillary thyroid cancer or a benign thyroid nodule (not recorded which). Some clones in this sample may be carry-over from other donors' samples. Input material: blood. CDR3 residues: CASSAGDTEAFF. CDR3 bases: TGTGCCAGCAGCGCGGGGGACACTGAAGCTTTCTTT. Based on the CDR3 plus reference TRBV5-6 and TRBJ1-1, the full variable domain is DAGVTQSPTHLIKTRGQQVTLRCSPKSGHDTVSWYQQALGQGPQFIFQYYEEEERQRGNFPDRFSGHQFPNYSSELNVNALLLGDSALYLCASSAGDTEAFFGQGTRLTVV.